Following are 3 T cell receptor beta chains from one sample sequenced in a study of blood T cell repertoires in COVID-19. The method was immunoSEQ multiplex PCR; TCRdb's version includes in-frame clones alone and lacks a portion of them. The data contain some 41,000 clones, about 90% of them singletons. The source material was peripheral blood. The receptors here all came from a human donor in a cohort sampled during active COVID-19.

This chain connects TRBV7-8 to TRBJ1-1; perhaps TRBD1 as D (6 bases). CDR1 and CDR2 from the germline V gene are SGHVS and FQNEAQ. The CDR3 contains 15 residues. V dropped 0 bases and J dropped 0 bases, with 8 bases sitting between them. The CDR3 DNA sequence: TGTGCCAGCAGCTTAGCCCGGACAGTGAACACTGAAGCTTTCTTT. Amino acid sequence: CASSLARTVNTEAFF.

This clone was seen only a few times. The rearrangement joins TRBV6-6 to TRBJ1-1; D call uncertain. CDR3 length: 11 residues. Trimming stripped 9 bases from V and 1 base from J, with 6 bases between. Germline CDR1 MNHNY, CDR2 SVGAGI (reference sequence). The CDR3 sequence is CASEQNTEAFF. CDR3 coding DNA: TGTGCCAGTGAACAGAACACTGAAGCTTTCTTT.

The chain employs TRBV6-1 and TRBJ2-4; tentatively, D is TRBD2 (5 bases). Germline CDR1 is MNHNS and CDR2 is SASEGT. This CDR3 region has 15 residues. V was cut by 2 bases and J by 3 bases, with 11 bases left in between. CDR3: CASSEIQAGKNIQYF. The CDR3 region has the DNA TGTGCCAGCAGTGAAATTCAGGCGGGCAAAAACATTCAGTACTTC.